This is a list of T cell receptor beta chains from one sample in a study of regulatory T cells in long-lasting Graves disease. TCRdb re-derived calls from the multiplex PCR reads in MiXCR, one entry per CDR3 protein. The table includes a few hundred thousand distinct CDR3 sequences, around 22% detected once. Sequences were derived from peripheral blood mononuclear cells (PBMCs), sampled when the disease was refractory, from a patient treated with antithyroid drugs. Receptors were obtained from a female donor with Graves disease. CDR3s include the opening cysteine and the closing phenylalanine or tryptophan. D genes are given only for firm matches. Part of the rows lack a size; the others show once, few, many or a class for expanded clones.

J | D | V | size | DNA | CDR3
TRBJ2-7 | . | TRBV28 | many | TGTGCCAGCAGTCCCAAGCCCTACGAGCAGTACTTC | CASSPKPYEQYF
TRBJ2-2 | TRBD2 | TRBV11-2 | many | TGTGCCAGCAGCTTAGGGACTAGCGGGAACACCGGGGAGCTGTTTTTT | CASSLGTSGNTGELFF
TRBJ2-7 | . | TRBV7-8 | . | TGTGCCAGCAGCTTACGGTTTAGGAACAGGATATCGAGAGAGCCTTCCTACGAGCAGTACTTC | CASSLRFRNRISREPSYEQYF
TRBJ2-2 | . | TRBV7-9 | . | TGTGCCAGCGGCTTAGGGGTTAACACCGGGGAGCTGTTTTTT | CASGLGVNTGELFF
TRBJ2-3 | . | TRBV28 | many | TGTGCCAGCAGGCTTGAAAGCACAGATACGCAGTATTTT | CASRLESTDTQYF
TRBJ1-2 | . | TRBV6-1 | few | TGTGCCAGCAGGTGGGACCCCACCAAGTACACCTTC | CASRWDPTKYTF
TRBJ2-1 | . | TRBV19 | few | TGTGCCAGTAGGGATGAGGCTTACAATGAGCAGTTCTTC | CASRDEAYNEQFF
TRBJ2-4 | . | TRBV7-9 | . | TGTGCCAGCAGCTTAGAGGGCGGAATCAAAAACATTCAGTACTTC | CASSLEGGIKNIQYF
TRBJ2-5 | TRBD2 | TRBV7-2 | many | TGTGCCAGCAGCCCGATAATAGCGGGAGGGGAGACCCAGTACTTC | CASSPIIAGGETQYF
TRBJ1-6 | TRBD1 | TRBV12-3/TRBV12-4 | many | TGTGCCAGCAGATCGACAGGGGGCAGAAATAATTCACCCCTCCACTTT | CASRSTGGRNNSPLHF
TRBJ2-5 | . | TRBV12-3/TRBV12-4 | many | TGTGCCAGCAGTTTGCCGGCCGGCGGGGAGACCCAGTACTTC | CASSLPAGGETQYF
TRBJ2-4 | TRBD1 | TRBV28 | . | TGTGCCAGCAGGGGACAGGGAATTCAGTACTTC | CASRGQGIQYF
TRBJ2-5 | TRBD1 | TRBV28 | many | TGTGCCAGCAGCCGGGACAGAAGATCGGAGACCCAGTACTTC | CASSRDRRSETQYF
TRBJ2-5 | . | TRBV6-5 | few | TGTGCCAGCAGTTACTCACAGGGGGGGGAGACCCAGTACTTC | CASSYSQGGETQYF
TRBJ2-2 | . | TRBV6-1 | many | TGTGCCAGCAGGACTACCGGGGAGCTGTTTTTT | CASRTTGELFF
TRBJ2-2 | TRBD2 | TRBV25-1 | many | TGTGCCAGCAGTGAAAGACTAGCGGGAAGCACCGGGGAGCTGTTTTTT | CASSERLAGSTGELFF
TRBJ2-5 | TRBD1 | TRBV10-3 | few | TGTGCCATCAGGTCGACAGGGGATCAAGAGACCCAGTACTTC | CAIRSTGDQETQYF
TRBJ1-2 | . | TRBV9 | few | TGTGCCAGCAGCGCCTCCGAGGGTGGCTACACCTTC | CASSASEGGYTF
TRBJ1-2 | . | TRBV30 | few | TGTGCCTTTACCGGGACCAGGGGCTACACCTTC | CAFTGTRGYTF
TRBJ1-1 | . | TRBV5-1 | . | TGCGCCAGCAGCTCACACATGGGACAGAACACTGAAGCTTTCTTT | CASSSHMGQNTEAFF
TRBJ1-1 | TRBD1 | TRBV7-2 | many | TGTGCCAGCAGGGGACAGAGGAACACTGAAGCTTTCTTT | CASRGQRNTEAFF
TRBJ2-1 | . | TRBV13 | . | TGTGCCAGCAGCTGGGGGGACAATGAGCAGTTCTTC | CASSWGDNEQFF
TRBJ1-4 | . | TRBV28 | many | TGTGCCAGCAGCCCAACGGGACCTAAAAATGAAAAACTGTTTTTT | CASSPTGPKNEKLFF
TRBJ2-7 | TRBD2 | TRBV7-2 | few | TGTGCCAGCAGCTTAGTAGGTCTAGCGGGAGGATTATCCTACGAGCAGTACTTC | CASSLVGLAGGLSYEQYF
TRBJ2-5 | TRBD1 | TRBV14 | few | TGTGCCAGCGACAGGGAAGAGACCCAGTACTTC | CASDREETQYF
TRBJ1-5 | . | TRBV12-5 | . | TGTGCTAGTGGTTTGGGAGGAGGGCAGCCCCAGCATTTT | CASGLGGGQPQHF
TRBJ1-2 | . | TRBV28 | many | TGTGCCAGCAGCCGGCTTGGCTATGGCTACACCTTC | CASSRLGYGYTF
TRBJ2-4 | . | TRBV20-1 | many | TGCAGTGCTAGAAGTCGGCAGGGAAACATTCAGTACTTC | CSARSRQGNIQYF
TRBJ1-5 | . | TRBV25-1 | many | TGTGCCAGCAGTGGGTATCCCAATCAGCCCCAGCATTTT | CASSGYPNQPQHF
TRBJ1-5 | TRBD1 | TRBV27 | . | TGTGCCAGCAGTAGGGGGCCTGAACAGCCCCAGCATTTT | CASSRGPEQPQHF
TRBJ2-7 | . | TRBV2 | many | TGTGCCAGCAGTTCCCCAACAGCTATTACCTACGAGCAGTACTTC | CASSSPTAITYEQYF
TRBJ2-7 | . | TRBV5-1 | . | TGCGCCAGCAGGGGCACAGTGACCACCTACGAGCAGTACTTC | CASRGTVTTYEQYF
TRBJ2-1 | TRBD2 | TRBV29-1 | . | TGCAGCGTAGGACTAGCGGGAGGGTACAATGAGCAGTTCTTC | CSVGLAGGYNEQFF
TRBJ2-4 | . | TRBV28 | many | TGTGCCAGCAGTTTACATTCGGCCAAAAACATTCAGTACTTC | CASSLHSAKNIQYF
TRBJ1-3 | . | TRBV20-1 | once | TGCAGTGCTAATGAGGGCGCGGCTGGAAACACCATATATTTT | CSANEGAAGNTIYF
TRBJ2-1 | TRBD2 | TRBV7-2 | . | TGTGCCAGCAGCTTAGAGAGCGGCGGGAGGAGGTACAATGAGCAGTTCTTC | CASSLESGGRRYNEQFF
TRBJ1-3 | TRBD1 | TRBV28 | . | TGTGCCAGCAGTTTCCCAAGGCAGGGGGTCACTGGAAACACCATATATTTT | CASSFPRQGVTGNTIYF
TRBJ1-5 | . | TRBV7-9 | . | TGTGCCAGCAGCTTGGGGGGGGCGGTCAGTCAGCCCCAGCATTTT | CASSLGGAVSQPQHF
TRBJ2-5 | . | TRBV28 | many | TGTGCCAGCAGCCCACTGGGGGTCTACCAAGAGACCCAGTACTTC | CASSPLGVYQETQYF